The clone carrying this T cell receptor beta chain was detected only a few times. Its target is not known. The data stem from a study of blood T cells in healthy people across ages. Study observations and caveats: Conclusively comparing naive with antigen-experienced cells was impossible with unsorted PBMCs. With age, beta diversity per million T cells declined roughly linearly, significantly by 40.

Combining a sample-barcoded 5' primer with a J-beta primer mix, a second PCR ran for about 6 to 12 cycles. One entry per CDR3 protein results from TCRdb running MiXCR on the 5' RACE reads. The sample gives nearly 800,000 distinct CDR3 sequences, 56% of which show up once; roughly 24% is in the top ten. Isolation recovered at least 7 million PBMCs from every sample. The source of this sequence is a man aged 35-49 years in good health. Sequencing was done on a sample of blood.

The CDR3 spells CSARQQGPGANVLTF. CDR3 sequence (DNA): TGCAGTGCTAGACAACAGGGCCCTGGGGCCAACGTCCTGACTTTC. This sequence joins TRBV20-1 and TRBJ2-6; TRBD1 might be the D (6 bases). Trimming stripped 2 bases from V and 2 bases from J, with 10 bases between. This CDR3 comprises 15 residues. Germline CDR1 and CDR2: DFQATT and SNEGSKA (reference sequence).